One sample yielded the 22 T cell receptor beta chains listed below, sequenced in a study of T cells in Graves' hyperthyroidism and ophthalmopathy. Template material for amplifying TCR beta CDR3 regions consisted of RNA transcripts. A first-round RT-PCR of the TCR CDR3 used the HTBI primer set. TCRdb fed the multiplex PCR reads into MiXCR, producing one record per CDR3 protein. The profile covers roughly 700,000 distinct CDR3 sequences, with 35% appearing a single time and 31% taken by the ten largest. The sample was blood. Every receptor here comes from a woman aged 40 to 50 with Graves' hyperthyroidism.

The rearrangement uses TRBV15 and TRBJ2-7; a possible D gene is TRBD2 (5 bases). This CDR3 region has 16 residues. Trimming shortened V by 3 bases and J by 7 bases, and 22 bases separated the two germline ends. Germline loops: CDR1 LNHNV, CDR2 YYDKDF (reference sequence). CDR3 coding DNA: TGTGCCACCAGCAGGGTTTTCGGGGAGTTGACCAATGAGCAGTACTTC. As protein: CATSRVFGELTNEQYF. Full variable domain (remainder filled in from reference TRBV15 and TRBJ2-7): DAMVIQNPRYQVTQFGKPVTLSCSQTLNHNVMYWYQQKSSQAPKLLFHYYDKDFNNEADTPDNFQSRRPNTSFCFLDIRSPGLGDTAMYLCATSRVFGELTNEQYFGPGTRLTVT.

This clonotype came up once. A junction end diverges from the germline sequence, so it may reflect a read error. The chain uses TRBV10-2 and TRBJ1-2, with 9 bases that match TRBD1. This CDR3 has 15 residues. Germline values: CDR1 WSHSY, CDR2 SAAADI. CDR3 nucleotide sequence: TGTGCCAGCAGTCTACCCCGACAGGGGGTAGATGGCTACACCTTC. Translated, it gives CASSLPRQGVDGYTF.

The sample holds a few counts of this clonotype. V gene TRBV2 combines with J gene TRBJ1-5; TRBD1 is a possible D gene (6 bases). Per germline, CDR1 SNHLY and CDR2 FYNNEI. With 0 bases removed from V and 4 bases from J, the gap between germline ends came to 16 bases. The CDR3 runs 17 residues. CDR3 residues: CASSEAIQGVTNQPQHF. The CDR3 DNA reads TGTGCCAGCAGTGAAGCGATACAGGGCGTAACGAATCAGCCCCAGCATTTT.

This clonotype appeared a few times. The V and J genes are TRBV10-3 and TRBJ2-7; 8 bases line up with TRBD2. The V segment lost 3 bases and the J segment 2 bases; nucleotides outside the gene matches: 6. This CDR3 spans 15 amino acids. Germline CDR1 reads ENHRY; CDR2 reads SYGVKD. The CDR3 nucleotides are TGTGCCATCAGTGATGGAATAGCGGGGACCTACGAGCAGTACTTC. It encodes CAISDGIAGTYEQYF.

The rearrangement links TRBV6-5 to TRBJ1-2, with TRBD1 identical over 8 bases. J gave up 5 bases and V 3 bases, and 11 bases lay outside the gene matches. The CDR3 runs to 16 residues. The germline gives CDR1 MNHEY, CDR2 SVGAGI. This chain's CDR3 is CASSYIGSGTGYGYTF. CDR3 DNA: TGTGCCAGCAGTTATATTGGGAGTGGGACAGGATATGGCTACACCTTC.

Ten or more counts support this clonotype. The CDR3 region is CASSSWGTSEGETQYF. The CDR3 bases are TGTGCCAGCAGCTCATGGGGGACTAGCGAGGGAGAGACCCAGTACTTC. The V and J genes are TRBV7-2 and TRBJ2-5, with 10 bases lining up with TRBD2. Germline lookup yields CDR1 SGHTA and CDR2 FQGNSA. This CDR3 is 16 amino acids long. V dropped 4 bases and J dropped 4; count of bases not matched to a gene: 9.

In this sample, this clonotype turned up many times. The V and J genes are TRBV20-1 and TRBJ2-6; tentatively, D is TRBD1 (6 bases). The CDR3 covers 14 residues. Germline V gene lookup returns CDR1 DFQATT and CDR2 SNEGSKA (reference sequence). The V end was cut by 5 bases, the J end by 1 base, with 9 bases between. The CDR3 DNA reads TGCAGTGCTTCGGACAGTTCTGGGGCCAACGTCCTGACTTTC. Translated, it gives CSASDSSGANVLTF.

This clonotype appeared many times. V gene TRBV19 combines with J gene TRBJ1-1; no clear D gene. CDR3 size: 13 residues. V was pared by 10 bases and J by 6 bases, with 18 bases between. Looked up from germline, CDR1 is LNHDA and CDR2 is SQIVND (reference sequence). The CDR3 DNA follows: TGTGCCACCGCCGCGCGCGTCAAGGCTGAAGCTTTCTTT. Residues: CATAARVKAEAFF. Full variable domain (missing parts from reference TRBV19 and TRBJ1-1): DGGITQSPKYLFRKEGQNVTLSCEQNLNHDAMYWYRQDPGQGLRLIYYSQIVNDFQKGDIAEGYSVSREKKESFPLTVTSAQKNPTAFYLCATAARVKAEAFFGQGTRLTVV.

This clonotype showed up just a few times. The chain is built from TRBV19 and TRBJ2-7, with TRBD1 as a possible D gene (6 bases). Germline-derived CDR1 and CDR2 are LNHDA and SQIVND (reference sequence). The CDR3 has 16 amino acids. Trimming pared 6 bases from V and 0 bases from J, leaving 18 bases between. This CDR3 is CASSTIGGALSYEQYF. The CDR3 DNA is TGTGCCAGTAGCACCATAGGGGGTGCCCTCTCCTACGAGCAGTACTTC.

This clonotype was observed a few times. This sequence joins TRBV5-4 and TRBJ2-7; no definite D call. Germline CDR1 SGHNT, CDR2 YYREEE (reference sequence). Trimming removed 1 base from V and 2 bases from J, with 10 bases in between. The CDR3 length is 14 residues. The CDR3 reads CASSLFPRPYEQYF. The CDR3 nucleotides read TGTGCCAGCAGCTTGTTTCCCAGACCCTACGAGCAGTACTTC.

Only a few counts were recorded for this clonotype. J is TRBJ2-7 and V is TRBV4-3, with D unresolved. Looked up from germline, CDR1 is LGHNA and CDR2 is YSLEER. CDR3 length: 16 residues. With 0 bases removed from V and 2 bases from J, the gap between germline ends came to 14 bases. The CDR3 here is CASSQDFGVGPYEQYF. The CDR3 DNA reads as TGCGCCAGCAGCCAAGACTTCGGCGTCGGCCCCTACGAGCAGTACTTC.

This clonotype was counted between two and nine times. The rearrangement joins TRBV30 to TRBJ1-2; D uncertain. The CDR3 is made up of 12 amino acids. Trimming took 5 bases from V and 8 from J, leaving 15 bases between them. CDR1 and CDR2 from the germline V gene are GTSNPN and SVGIG (reference sequence). The CDR3 DNA follows: TGTGCCTGGGAGATGGGCGAGGTGGGCTACACCTTC. This gives the protein CAWEMGEVGYTF.

The chain is built from TRBV3-1 and TRBJ1-2; D is ambiguous. The CDR3 consists of 12 residues. Germline V gene sequence: CDR1 LGHDT, CDR2 YNNKEL (reference sequence). V gave up 8 bases and J gave up 6 bases, with 13 bases separating them. CDR3 residues: CASSPNVDGYTF. CDR3 nucleotides: TGTGCCAGCTCACCCAACGTTGATGGCTACACCTTC.

The J gene is TRBJ2-5, the V gene TRBV6-2 or TRBV6-3; tentatively, D is TRBD2 (5 bases). The germline gives CDR1 MNHEY, CDR2 SVGEGT. CDR3 length equals 13 residues. Trimming cost V 7 bases and J 3 bases, with 12 bases left between them. CDR3 in amino acids: CASMRALKETQYF. The DNA of the CDR3 is TGTGCCAGCATGAGGGCGTTAAAAGAGACCCAGTACTTC.

V is TRBV4-2 and J is TRBJ1-1; 10 bases match TRBD1. In germline, CDR1 is LGHNA, CDR2 YNFKEQ. This CDR3 has 19 amino acids. V dropped 3 bases and J dropped 2; count of bases not matched to a gene: 15. The DNA of the CDR3 is TGTGCCAGCAGCCAGAGGTATTGGGGACAGGGGACCATCAACACTGAAGCTTTCTTT. The encoded protein is CASSQRYWGQGTINTEAFF.

The V and J genes are TRBV29-1 and TRBJ2-7; D is possibly TRBD1 (6 bases). TRBJ2-1 matches the DNA end more closely, so the J call is doubtful. The CDR3 is 12 amino acids. The germline CDR1 and CDR2 sequences are SQVTM and ANQGSEA. The CDR3 nucleotides are TGCAGCGGTAAAGGGGGTGGGGATGAGCAGTTCTTC. Its protein is CSGKGGGDEQFF.

This clonotype was seen a handful of times. The chain has TRBV6-5 and TRBJ1-3; no clear D. Per germline, CDR1 MNHEY and CDR2 SVGAGI. This CDR3 has 13 amino acids. Trimming cost V 4 bases and J 7 bases, with 11 bases left between them. CDR3 DNA: TGTGCCAGCAGTTCTCGTGTTAGGAACACCATATATTTT. The encoded protein is CASSSRVRNTIYF.

In this sample, this clonotype turned up a few times. The chain joins TRBV19 to TRBJ2-7, with D possibly being TRBD1 (6 bases). This CDR3 contains 14 residues. Germline loops: CDR1 LNHDA, CDR2 SQIVND (reference sequence). The ends were cut back, 11 bases at V and 2 bases at J, with 19 bases in the middle. CDR3 nucleotide sequence: TGTGCCTGGAGTGGAGCGGACAGAGCCTACGAGCAGTACTTC. Its translation is CAWSGADRAYEQYF.

Notes on this clonotype: A much larger clone is a single base away; this may be a read error. The CDR3 spells CSASSNGRGGETQYF. CDR3 bases: TGCAGTGCTAGTTCGAATGGCAGGGGAGGCGAGACCCAGTACTTC. The rearrangement joins TRBV20-1 to TRBJ2-5; D could derive from TRBD1 or TRBD2 (6 bases each). Trimming removed 3 bases from V and 5 bases from J, with 19 bases in between. This CDR3 has 15 residues. Germline V gene lookup returns CDR1 DFQATT and CDR2 SNEGSKA (reference sequence).

V usage is TRBV2 and J usage is TRBJ1-2; TRBD1 is a possible D gene (6 bases). V was clipped by 5 bases and J by 1 base, with 23 bases between them. Germline V gives CDR1 SNHLY, CDR2 FYNNEI. The CDR3 has 18 residues. This CDR3 is CASSLIVDRRDGNYGYTF. The CDR3 DNA follows: TGTGCCAGCAGTTTAATCGTCGACAGGCGGGACGGTAACTATGGCTACACCTTC.

The chain couples TRBV19 to TRBJ1-1; D unclear. There are 13 residues in the CDR3. The germline V gene has CDR1 LNHDA and CDR2 SQIVND (reference sequence). V was shortened by 4 bases and J by 5 bases, with 11 bases between the two germline ends. CDR3 residues: CASSSGRSTEAFF. For the CDR3, the DNA is TGTGCCAGTAGTAGTGGCAGGTCGACTGAAGCTTTCTTT.

This clonotype was seen many times. V usage is TRBV2 and J usage is TRBJ1-2; a weak D match, TRBD1 (5 bases). V lost 6 bases and J lost 2, with 13 bases in between. There are 14 residues in the CDR3. CDR1 SNHLY and CDR2 FYNNEI come from the germline V gene. The CDR3 coding sequence is TGTGCCAGCAGCGGCACGCGGGGGAACTATGGCTACACCTTC. Translating it yields CASSGTRGNYGYTF.